A selection of T cell receptor beta chains follows, all from one sample in a study of blood T cell repertoires in COVID-19. The method was immunoSEQ multiplex PCR; TCRdb's version includes in-frame clones alone and lacks a portion of them. Among nearly 400,000 clones listed, over 85% were seen once. Sequencing input: PBMCs or T cells enriched from blood (not recorded which). The source of these receptors is a woman in her thirties who had recovered from COVID-19. CDR3s include the opening cysteine and the closing phenylalanine or tryptophan. The D gene is left open where the match is weak. Clone size is shown for a subset of rows, as once, few, many or a class of expanded clone.

clone_size j_call d_call v_call cdr3_aa cdr3_nt
- TRBJ1-6 - TRBV6-2/TRBV6-3 CASSFGSTRSYNSPLHF TGTGCCAGCAGTTTCGGTAGCACTCGCTCCTATAATTCACCCCTCCACTTT
- TRBJ2-4 - TRBV7-8 CASSRQEQKNIQYF TGTGCCAGCAGCCGACAGGAACAAAAAAACATTCAGTACTTC
- TRBJ2-7 - TRBV7-9 CASSPNRVPYEQYF TGTGCCAGCAGCCCAAACAGGGTCCCCTACGAGCAGTACTTC
- TRBJ1-6 - TRBV9 CASSAGTTSSYNSPLHF TGTGCCAGCAGCGCCGGGACTACTAGCTCCTATAATTCACCCCTCCACTTT
- TRBJ2-1 - TRBV2 CASSASGSSYNEQFF TGTGCCAGCAGTGCGAGTGGGAGCTCCTACAATGAGCAGTTCTTC
- TRBJ1-1 - TRBV28 CASSLGGSTEAFF TGTGCCAGCAGTTTAGGAGGTAGCACTGAAGCTTTCTTT
- TRBJ1-1 - TRBV7-9 CASSLVGRANTEAFF TGTGCCAGCAGCTTAGTTGGGAGGGCGAACACTGAAGCTTTCTTT
- TRBJ2-1 - TRBV7-9 CASSLVGSSYNEQFF TGTGCCAGCAGCTTAGTCGGGAGCTCCTACAATGAGCAGTTCTTC
- TRBJ1-6 TRBD1 TRBV28 CAAKGQSSSYNSPLHF TGTGCCGCAAAGGGACAGTCAAGCTCCTATAATTCACCCCTCCACTTT
few TRBJ2-2 - TRBV18 CASSPHTGGMIFVSGELFF TGTGCCAGCTCACCACACACAGGAGGGATGATCTTTGTCTCCGGGGAGCTGTTTTTT
- TRBJ2-1 - TRBV19 CASSLGPNNEQFF TGTGCCAGTAGTCTGGGGCCAAACAATGAGCAGTTCTTC
- TRBJ2-1 - TRBV4-2 CASSQARGNEQFF TGTGCCAGCAGCCAAGCTCGGGGGAATGAGCAGTTCTTC
many TRBJ2-7 TRBD1 TRBV4-3 CASSQSAGTGGAEQYF TGCGCCAGCAGCCAAAGCGCCGGGACAGGGGGGGCCGAGCAGTACTTC
- TRBJ2-1 TRBD2 TRBV29-1 CSVDRTSGGQGEQFF TGCAGCGTTGACAGAACTAGCGGGGGGCAGGGTGAGCAGTTCTTC
- TRBJ1-1 - TRBV10-3 CAISAQQGTEAFF TGTGCCATCAGTGCACAACAGGGAACTGAAGCTTTCTTT
- TRBJ1-1 - TRBV30 CAWGRGQLNTEAFF TGTGCCTGGGGGCGCGGACAGTTGAACACTGAAGCTTTCTTT
- TRBJ1-4 - TRBV6-5 CASSRQLATNEKLFF TGTGCCAGCAGTCGACAGTTAGCAACTAATGAAAAACTGTTTTTT
- TRBJ1-1 - TRBV7-2 CASSLGGHTSTEAFF TGTGCCAGCAGCTTAGGGGGACATACTTCCACTGAAGCTTTCTTT
- TRBJ1-5 - TRBV7-6 CASSLRGGDGSHNQPQHF TGTGCCAGCAGCTTAAGGGGAGGGGACGGAAGCCACAATCAGCCCCAGCATTTT
- TRBJ2-7 - TRBV5-1 CASSLGFSSYEQYF TGCGCCAGCAGCTTGGGTTTCAGCTCCTACGAGCAGTACTTC
- TRBJ2-2 TRBD2 TRBV3-1/TRBV3-2 CASSQVGTRSSGELFF TGTGCCAGCAGCCAAGTCGGGACTAGGTCGTCCGGGGAGCTGTTTTTT
- TRBJ2-5 - TRBV24-1 CATSGSPQETQYF TGTGCCACCAGTGGTAGTCCCCAAGAGACCCAGTACTTC
once TRBJ1-5 - TRBV19 CASRASGNQPQHF TGTGCCAGTAGGGCGTCAGGGAATCAGCCCCAGCATTTT
- TRBJ2-7 - TRBV7-3 CASSQQGDYEQYF TGTGCCAGCAGCCAACAGGGAGACTACGAGCAGTACTTC
- TRBJ2-3 TRBD1 TRBV7-3 CASSWTGARTDTQYF TGTGCCAGCAGCTGGACAGGGGCCCGCACAGATACGCAGTATTTT
- TRBJ1-6 TRBD1 TRBV5-6 CASSTGTGQRPLHF TGTGCCAGCAGCACCGGGACAGGGCAAAGGCCCCTCCACTTT
- TRBJ1-5 TRBD1 TRBV6-1 CASSENPGGENQPQHF TGTGCCAGCAGTGAAAACCCAGGGGGCGAGAATCAGCCCCAGCATTTT
once TRBJ2-1 TRBD2 TRBV14 CASSQGGLEVGEQFF TGTGCCAGCAGCCAAGGGGGACTAGAGGTAGGGGAGCAGTTCTTC
- TRBJ2-7 TRBD2 TRBV30 CACQTSGRYEQYF TGTGCCTGTCAGACTAGCGGGAGGTACGAGCAGTACTTC
- TRBJ2-7 - TRBV19 CASSIGSSIFYEQYF TGTGCCAGTAGTATCGGCTCTAGCATTTTTTACGAGCAGTACTTC
- TRBJ2-3 TRBD1 TRBV27 CASSRGSPDTQYF TGTGCCAGCAGCAGGGGGTCGCCAGATACGCAGTATTTT
- TRBJ1-2 TRBD1 TRBV10-3 CAIAGTGLYGYTF TGTGCCATCGCCGGGACAGGACTCTATGGCTACACCTTC
- TRBJ1-5 - TRBV21-1 CASSALGQGNQPQHF TGTGCCAGCAGCGCCCTGGGACAGGGGAATCAGCCCCAGCATTTT
- TRBJ2-2 TRBD1 TRBV24-1 CATRTGEDSGELFF TGTGCCACCCGGACAGGGGAGGATTCCGGGGAGCTGTTTTTT
- TRBJ2-6 - TRBV3-1/TRBV3-2 CASSPKTFSGANVLTF TGTGCCAGCAGCCCCAAGACTTTCTCTGGGGCCAACGTCCTGACTTTC
- TRBJ2-1 TRBD2 TRBV5-4 CASSQGLAVYNEQFF TGTGCCAGCAGCCAGGGACTAGCGGTCTACAATGAGCAGTTCTTC
- TRBJ1-5 - TRBV27 CASSLSRTSSQPQHF TGTGCCAGCAGTTTATCTCGGACAAGCAGTCAGCCCCAGCATTTT
- TRBJ2-1 TRBD1 TRBV9 CASSVHTGGSSTFHEQFF TGTGCCAGCAGCGTACACACAGGGGGATCCTCTACTTTCCATGAGCAGTTCTTC
- TRBJ1-5 TRBD1 TRBV6-2/TRBV6-3 CASSWNLGQTSNQPQHF TGTGCCAGCAGTTGGAATCTGGGACAGACTAGCAATCAGCCCCAGCATTTT
- TRBJ2-7 TRBD1 TRBV27 CASSSPDRVHEQYF TGTGCCAGCAGCTCCCCGGACAGGGTGCACGAGCAGTACTTC
- TRBJ2-1 - TRBV7-2 CASSPWVGQAYNEQFF TGTGCCAGCAGCCCGTGGGTCGGACAAGCGTACAATGAGCAGTTCTTC
- TRBJ1-5 - TRBV6-2/TRBV6-3 CASSMGYQEFREPQHF TGTGCCAGCAGCATGGGTTACCAGGAATTCAGGGAGCCCCAGCATTTT
- TRBJ2-3 - TRBV2 CASSEALRTGTDTQYF TGTGCCAGCAGTGAAGCGCTTAGGACAGGCACAGATACGCAGTATTTT
- TRBJ2-7 - TRBV7-3 CASSPPTDEQYF TGTGCCAGCAGCCCCCCGACAGACGAGCAGTACTTC
few TRBJ2-2 TRBD1 TRBV3-1/TRBV3-2 CASSQYRGPGELFF TGTGCCAGCAGCCAATACAGGGGGCCCGGGGAGCTGTTTTTT